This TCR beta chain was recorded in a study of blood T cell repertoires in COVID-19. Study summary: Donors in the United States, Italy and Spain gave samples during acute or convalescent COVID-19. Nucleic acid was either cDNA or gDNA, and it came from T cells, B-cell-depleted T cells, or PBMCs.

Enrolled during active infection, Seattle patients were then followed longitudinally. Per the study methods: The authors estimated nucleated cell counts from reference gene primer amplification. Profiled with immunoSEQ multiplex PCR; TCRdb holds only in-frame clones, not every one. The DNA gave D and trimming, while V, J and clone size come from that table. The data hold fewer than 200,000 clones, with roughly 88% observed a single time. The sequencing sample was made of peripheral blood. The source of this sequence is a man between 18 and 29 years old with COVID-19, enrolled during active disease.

The chain's CDR3 is CASSHGGRVYEQYF. In nucleotides, the CDR3 is TGTGCCAGCAGCCACGGCGGGAGGGTCTACGAGCAGTACTTC. This chain joins TRBV7-2 and TRBJ2-7, with 9 bases identical to TRBD2. Unmatched junction bases numbered 5, after V lost 5 bases and J lost 3 bases. The CDR3 extends over 14 amino acids. The V gene's germline CDR1 is SGHTA and CDR2 FQGNSA.